The TCR beta chain under discussion was sequenced for a study of neurological immune-mediated disorders. This clonotype was seen at least ten times. The antigen is undetermined. Whole-study results and caveats: TCR clonal expansion peaked in HTLV-1-associated myelopathy patients and was lowest in multiple sclerosis patients.

TCRdb reanalysed the 5' RACE reads using MiXCR and keeps one entry per CDR3 protein. The sample lists 70,000 or so distinct CDR3 sequences, around 5.2% occurring once. Germline CDR1 reads DFQATT; CDR2 reads SNEGSKA (reference sequence). The CDR3 extends over 15 amino acids. Trimming at V came to 0 bases and at J to 5 bases, leaving 7 bases not matched to a gene. This chain links TRBV20-1 with TRBJ1-3; 7 nucleotides line up with TRBD1. The sequence came from a woman aged 25-40 years with multiple sclerosis. The sample taken for sequencing was PBMCs. CDR3 protein: CSARDGRQGRNTIYF. The CDR3 DNA reads TGCAGTGCTAGAGATGGGCGACAGGGTAGAAACACCATATATTTT.